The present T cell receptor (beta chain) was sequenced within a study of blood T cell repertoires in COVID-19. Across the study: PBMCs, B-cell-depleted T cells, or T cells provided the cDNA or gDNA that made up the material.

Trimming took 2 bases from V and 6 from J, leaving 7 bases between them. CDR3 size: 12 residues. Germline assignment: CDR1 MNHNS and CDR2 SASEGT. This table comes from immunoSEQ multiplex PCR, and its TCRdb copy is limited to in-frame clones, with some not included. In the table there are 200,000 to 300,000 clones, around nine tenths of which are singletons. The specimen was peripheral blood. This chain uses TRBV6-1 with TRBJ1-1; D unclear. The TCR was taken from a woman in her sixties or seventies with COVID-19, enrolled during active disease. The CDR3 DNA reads TGTGCCAGCAGTGAAAGAGGGTCTGAAGCTTTCTTT. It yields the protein CASSERGSEAFF.